Included here is one T cell receptor (beta chain) sequence, with context. The clone's antigen remains unknown. The input lacks base qualities; no much larger clone sits a single base away. The sample belongs to a study of T-cell reconstitution after alpha-beta-depleted transplantation in children (dated by TCRdb to between 2015 and 2016). Some background on the complete study: Using TCR repertoire profiling, the study quantitatively followed how T-cell immune reconstitution unfolded in children after TCRalphabeta/CD19-depleted allogeneic hematopoietic cell transplantation.

Preparation of the library involved PCR. Sequencing was carried out with an Illumina HiSeq 2500. TCR library preparation used molecular barcoding, with unique molecular identifiers applied to normalize quantification of the TCRbeta repertoire. TCRdb cleaned the public reads at Q25 with fastp, built clones with MiXCR and kept in-frame beta chains. A single entry per CDR3 protein holds the most common genes and DNA from its merged rows. Present in this sample are around 400,000 distinct CDR3 sequences, about a tenth of which were seen just once. The ten largest make up 4.5% to 7% of the sample. The germline V gene sets CDR1 to MNHEY and CDR2 to SVGAGI. The germline ends are 11 bases apart after V is trimmed by 1 base and J by 8 bases. From its cysteine to its phenylalanine, the CDR3 spans 13 amino acids. CDR3 DNA only is kept here, 39 bases in frame from base 1.

The TCR originated in a human donor who donated a stem cell graft to a child with acute myeloid leukemia. The starting material was PBMCs from the stem cell graft donor, obtained from the stem cell graft. This sequence uses TRBV6-5 and TRBJ1-1; the D gene is possibly TRBD1, with 5 bases matching. The DNA is TGTGCCAGCAGTTACTTGCCGGGGCTGGAAGCTTTCTTT. This encodes CASSYLPGLEAFF.